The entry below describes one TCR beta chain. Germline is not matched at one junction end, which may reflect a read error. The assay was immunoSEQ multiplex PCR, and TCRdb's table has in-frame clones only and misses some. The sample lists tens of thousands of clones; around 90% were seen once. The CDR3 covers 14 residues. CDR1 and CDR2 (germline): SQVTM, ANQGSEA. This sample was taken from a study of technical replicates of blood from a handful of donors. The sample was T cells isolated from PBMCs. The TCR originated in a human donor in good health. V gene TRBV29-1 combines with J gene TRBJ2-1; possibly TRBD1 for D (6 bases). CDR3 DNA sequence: TGCAGCGTAGAAGGGACAAGGGGTTCCAATGAGCAGTTCTTC. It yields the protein CSVEGTRGSNEQFF.